The clone carrying this TCR beta chain was counted between two and nine times. The entry originates in a study of blood T cell repertoires in COVID-19. Study at large: Donors in the United States, Italy and Spain gave samples during acute or convalescent COVID-19.

Clones were sequenced by immunoSEQ multiplex PCR, and TCRdb holds only the in-frame ones, with some missing. The sample has around 200,000 clones, roughly nine tenths seen once. Germline CDR1 and CDR2: ENHRY and SYGVKD. J was trimmed by 4 bases and V by 3 bases; bases with no gene match: 2. The length of the CDR3 is 14 residues. Sequencing was carried out using peripheral blood. The chain is built from TRBV10-3 and TRBJ2-5; 10 bases are shared with TRBD2. This TCR was recovered from a man between 65 and 85 years old with active or convalescent COVID-19. The CDR3 DNA reads as TGTGCCATCAGTGATCGGACTAGCGGAGAGACCCAGTACTTC. Protein sequence: CAISDRTSGETQYF.